The present entry profiles one T cell receptor beta chain with its context. This clonotype was detected a few times. There is no known antigen for this receptor. Per-nucleotide qualities are absent, and no much larger clonotype sits a single base away. From its cysteine to its phenylalanine, the CDR3 spans 13 amino acids. The CDR3 DNA has 39 bases and is translated from base 1. Trimming costs V 8 bases and J 8 bases, and their ends lie 16 bases apart. The data were taken from a study of T cell repertoires in cytomegalovirus infection (dated by TCRdb to about 2019). Describing the broader study: The peptide stimulations were aimed at well-studied HLA-B-restricted epitopes as well as recently identified HLA-C-restricted CMV epitopes, whose presentation resists viral immunomodulation. Donor HLA type was relevant to the analysis, as public TCR beta signatures indicated carriage of CMV infection together with the matching HLA type.

This sample's treatment or condition label indicates: in vitro stimulation with specific CMV peptide epitopes to enrich CMV-specific T cells. Study-level results and caveats: In both this cohort and an independent approximately 370-donor cohort, the cumulative frequency of public TCR beta family members distinguished carriers of CMV infection plus the relevant HLA type. The ex vivo response was dominated by HLA-C-restricted CMV-specific TCR beta clonotypes, and the single most frequent clonotype in two of eight donors was supplied by these HLA-C-restricted clonotypes.

Sequencer: Illumina HiSeq 1500. In-frame beta chains were kept once TCRdb had trimmed the public reads at Q25 with fastp and called clones with MiXCR. Under each unique CDR3 protein, matching rows form one entry showing the most common genes and DNA. Counted in this sample were hundreds of thousands of distinct CDR3 sequences; around a third of them appeared once. In total, the top ten clones hold around a sixth of the sample. The TCR sequence derives from a human donor in good health (CMV status not recorded). Some clones in this sample may be carry-over from other donors' samples. The receptor chain draws on TRBV5-3 and TRBJ2-2; tentative D gene TRBD2, with 5 bases matching. TRBV5-3 is an ORF, and what it does is uncertain. The sequencing used cultured PBMCs, collected from culture after CMV antigen stimulation. Read as DNA, the sequence is TGTGCCAGCAGCAGAAATCGAGGGGGGGAGCTGTTTTTT. The resulting protein is CASSRNRGGELFF.